These 9 T cell receptor beta chains came from one sample sequenced in a study of beta chain features in type 1 diabetes. Study-level points and caveats: When Type 1 diabetes patients were examined, their TCRB CDR3s proved moderately but significantly shorter in all four CD4+ subsets.

All of the isolated RNA was reverse transcribed, so expressed TCRB transcripts were sequenced. The data were produced by immunoSEQ multiplex PCR, yet TCRdb's version contains in-frame clones alone and is incomplete. The table shows around 130,000 clones, with 9% occurring only once. Which antigens these TCRs recognize remains unknown. Input material: central memory CD4+ T cells from blood. Every receptor here comes from a man aged 25 to 40 with type 1 diabetes.

This clone has more than one count but fewer than ten. V is TRBV30 and J is TRBJ1-4; TRBD1 matches at 7 bases. The ends lost 3 bases at V and 3 bases at J; junction bases unmatched: 4. In germline, CDR1 is GTSNPN, CDR2 SVGIG (reference sequence). This CDR3 comprises 14 residues. This CDR3 reads CAWRGDSPNEKLFF. The CDR3 coding sequence is TGTGCCTGGAGGGGGGACAGTCCTAATGAAAAACTGTTTTTT.

The chain is built from TRBV19 and TRBJ2-5; D is perhaps TRBD1 (5 bases). The CDR3 sequence is 14 residues long. V was cut by 7 bases and J by 3 bases, with 15 bases left in between. The germline V gene encodes CDR1 LNHDA and CDR2 SQIVND (reference sequence). CDR3 in DNA: TGTGCCAGTATGGGCAGTTTAGGGGAAGAGACCCAGTACTTC. Translating gives CASMGSLGEETQYF.

This clone was observed a handful of times. The J gene is TRBJ2-3, the V gene TRBV9, with TRBD2 matching 7 bases. The CDR3 consists of 15 residues. V dropped 0 bases and J dropped 8; count of bases not matched to a gene: 9. The germline V gene has CDR1 SGDLS and CDR2 YYNGEE. CDR3 sequence reads: CASSVEVGGRGTQYF. Written as DNA, the CDR3 is TGTGCCAGCAGCGTAGAGGTGGGGGGGAGGGGTACGCAGTATTTT.

This clone was recorded a few times. The rearrangement uses TRBV30 and TRBJ2-1; TRBD2 might be the D (5 bases). Germline CDR1 is GTSNPN and CDR2 is SVGIG (reference sequence). Trimming stripped 6 bases from V and 4 bases from J, with 10 bases between. This CDR3 is built from 12 residues. The CDR3 region is CACPTSYNEQFF. DNA for the CDR3: TGTGCCTGCCCTACTAGTTACAATGAGCAGTTCTTC. Full variable domain (rest looked up from reference TRBV30 and TRBJ2-1): SQTIHQWPATLVQPVGSPLSLECTVEGTSNPNLYWYRQAAGRGLQLLFYSVGIGQISSEVPQNLSASRPQDRQFILSSKKLLLSDSGFYLCACPTSYNEQFFGPGTRLTVL.

This clone was detected a few times. The CDR3, as DNA: TGTGCCAGCAGCTTAGGAGGTCACTCCAGTGAGCAGTTCTTC. Its translation is CASSLGGHSSEQFF. J is TRBJ2-1 and V is TRBV7-3; maybe TRBD2 (5 bases). Trimming took off 2 bases at V and 9 bases at J, with 14 bases between the two ends. The CDR3 covers 14 residues. Per the germline V gene, CDR1 is SGHTA and CDR2 is FQGTGA.

This clone occurred a few times. This sequence joins TRBV9 and TRBJ1-1; the D gene is possibly TRBD1 (5 bases). CDR1 and CDR2 from the germline V gene are SGDLS and YYNGEE. The length of the CDR3 is 15 residues. Between the trimmed V and J ends, which lost 3 bases and 3 bases, there was a span of 15 bases. Here the CDR3 DNA reads TGTGCCAGCAGCGCATACCCCAGGGTGGACACTGAAGCTTTCTTT. This encodes CASSAYPRVDTEAFF.

This clone has a handful of counts. V gene TRBV9 combines with J gene TRBJ2-3; D might be TRBD1 (6 bases). The CDR3 has 14 amino acids. Germline V gene data show CDR1 as SGDLS and CDR2 as YYNGEE. Trimming stripped 4 bases from V and 5 bases from J, with 14 bases between. This CDR3 reads CASSIQGEEDTQYF. In nucleotides, the CDR3 is TGTGCCAGCAGCATACAGGGAGAGGAAGATACGCAGTATTTT.

The V and J genes are TRBV7-9 and TRBJ2-3; 10 bases map to TRBD2. Germline V gene sequence: CDR1 SEHNR, CDR2 FQNEAQ (reference sequence). Losses at the gene ends were 1 base for V and 5 bases for J; bases not matched to a gene: 3. CDR3 size: 15 residues. Written as DNA, the CDR3 is TGTGCCAGCAGCTTAGAGCGGGGGGGCGGAGATACGCAGTATTTT. It codes for CASSLERGGGDTQYF.

This clone was seen only a few times. The J gene is TRBJ2-5, the V gene TRBV10-3; 8 bases align to TRBD2. V trimming: 6 bases; J trimming: 2 bases; junction bases outside the gene matches: 2. Germline V CDR1 and CDR2: ENHRY, SYGVKD. The CDR3 consists of 13 residues. In DNA, the CDR3 is TGTGCCATCAGCCTAGCGGGTCAAGAGACCCAGTACTTC. Protein sequence: CAISLAGQETQYF.